The clone carrying this T cell receptor beta chain occurred many times. CDR3 length: 13 residues. The V gene's germline CDR1 is MNHEY and CDR2 SVGEGT. Deletions cut 8 bases from V and 5 bases from J, with 13 bases between. These data are taken from a study of identical twins. Template switching (which added a universal primer site) was used, and cDNA carried unique molecular identifiers. Each CDR3 protein is one row after TCRdb ran MiXCR on the 5' RACE reads. The sample holds approximately 470,000 distinct CDR3 sequences; approximately 15% are singletons and the top ten take about 0.54%. These data also featured in a second study, about yellow fever vaccine responses in identical twins.

This receptor was identified in a young woman in good health. Sequencing was performed on CD4+ T cells sorted from blood. V gene TRBV6-2 or TRBV6-3 combines with J gene TRBJ1-5, with D perhaps TRBD1 (5 bases). The DNA of the CDR3 is TGTGCCAGCGGAGCAGGGTTGCATCAGCCCCAGCATTTT. This codes for CASGAGLHQPQHF.